A single sample gave rise to the 20 T cell receptor beta chains below, sequenced in a study of CD8 T cells in ankylosing spondylitis. Their antigen targets remain unknown. Study-wide points: Eight highly homologous variants made up a TCR beta motif, and this motif appeared characteristic of ankylosing spondylitis blood.

MiXCR, applied by TCRdb to the 5' RACE reads, yields one record per CDR3 protein. Of 450,000 to 550,000 distinct CDR3 sequences in the sample, approximately 5% were seen once. Sequenced material: blood, either unsorted or a sorted T cell fraction (not recorded which). All receptors come from a male donor with ankylosing spondylitis.

In this sample, this clonotype turned up many times. This sequence joins TRBV5-1 and TRBJ1-2; 7 nucleotides line up with TRBD1. Germline assignment: CDR1 SGHRS and CDR2 YFSETQ. With V trimmed by 4 bases and J by 2 bases, 5 bases remained unmatched. The CDR3 contains 14 residues. The CDR3 region has the DNA TGCGCCAGCAGCGAAGACAGGGAGAACTATGGCTACACCTTC. Protein: CASSEDRENYGYTF. Together with reference TRBV5-1 and TRBJ1-2, the CDR3 gives the full variable domain: KAGVTQTPRYLIKTRGQQVTLSCSPISGHRSVSWYQQTPGQGLQFLFEYFSETQRNKGNFPGRFSGRQFSNSRSEMNVSTLELGDSALYLCASSEDRENYGYTFGSGTRLTVV.

This clonotype has a count of ten or more. The V gene is TRBV28, the J gene TRBJ2-2; D perhaps matches TRBD1 (6 bases). Looked up from germline, CDR1 is MDHEN and CDR2 is SYDVKM. The V end was cut by 1 base, the J end by 4 bases, with 10 bases between. The CDR3 contains 15 residues. CDR3 region: CASSLLGHSTGELFF. In nucleotides, the CDR3 is TGTGCCAGCAGTTTATTGGGACACAGCACCGGGGAGCTGTTTTTT.

This clonotype has ten or more counts. The rearrangement links TRBV10-3 to TRBJ2-3; a weak D match, TRBD1 (5 bases). Trimming removed 7 bases at V and 4 bases at J, with 15 bases between. The germline V gene has CDR1 ENHRY and CDR2 SYGVKD. The CDR3 spans 14 residues. In DNA form, the CDR3 reads TGTGCCATCATTAATGGGCAGGGCGCAGATACGCAGTATTTT. This codes for CAIINGQGADTQYF.

This clonotype was found many times. The J gene is TRBJ2-7, the V gene TRBV11-2, with 8 bases matching TRBD1. The CDR3 is made up of 15 amino acids. In germline, CDR1 is SGHAT, CDR2 FQNNGV. The trim removed 5 bases at V and 3 bases at J, leaving 9 bases unmatched. DNA for the CDR3: TGTGCCAGCAGCGAGGGACAGGTCTGGAGCTACGAGCAGTACTTC. It translates to CASSEGQVWSYEQYF.

This clonotype came up many times. V gene TRBV25-1 combines with J gene TRBJ1-4; D is ambiguous. The germline CDR1 and CDR2 sequences are MGHDK and SYGVNS. Trimming stripped 2 bases from V and 7 bases from J, with 5 bases between. The CDR3 has 12 amino acids. The CDR3 coding sequence is TGTGCCAGCAGTGAAGGTGGTGAAAAACTGTTTTTT. Amino acid sequence: CASSEGGEKLFF.

This clonotype showed up just a few times. The CDR3 reads CASSFTGQETQYF. CDR3 in DNA: TGTGCCAGCAGCTTTACAGGCCAAGAGACCCAGTACTTC. The chain uses TRBV11-2 and TRBJ2-5; weak D call: TRBD1 (5 bases). Germline assignment: CDR1 SGHAT and CDR2 FQNNGV. The germline V and J ends were trimmed by 3 bases and 1 base, with 6 bases remaining between them. CDR3 length: 13 amino acids.

This clonotype was counted many times. The rearrangement uses TRBV20-1 and TRBJ2-7; a weak D match, TRBD1 (5 bases). Germline V lookup: CDR1 DFQATT, CDR2 SNEGSKA (reference sequence). Deletions cut 2 bases from V and 7 bases from J, with 12 bases between. The CDR3 length is 12 residues. CDR3 in amino acids: CSARIRVGEQYF. The CDR3 DNA is TGCAGTGCTAGAATCAGGGTCGGTGAGCAGTACTTC.

This clonotype was counted at least ten times. V usage is TRBV27 and J usage is TRBJ2-7, with 13 bases fitting TRBD2. The CDR3 runs 15 residues. Per germline, CDR1 MNHEY and CDR2 SMNVEV (reference sequence). The trim removed 6 bases at V and 2 bases at J, leaving 4 bases unmatched. CDR3 DNA sequence: TGTGCCAGCAGCCAGGGACTAGCGGGACCCTACGAGCAGTACTTC. This sequence encodes CASSQGLAGPYEQYF.

The chain is built from TRBV28 and TRBJ1-2; no reliable D call. Germline V lookup: CDR1 MDHEN, CDR2 SYDVKM. With 5 bases removed from V and 0 bases from J, the gap between germline ends came to 16 bases. This CDR3 region has 16 residues. The CDR3 spells CASSPRIKAPNYGYTF. CDR3 sequence (DNA): TGTGCCAGCAGTCCTCGAATTAAGGCCCCTAACTATGGCTACACCTTC.

In its sample, this clonotype was seen many times. The V and J genes are TRBV5-1 and TRBJ2-3; no firm D call. This CDR3 is 14 amino acids long. V was trimmed by 9 bases and J by 5 bases, leaving 19 bases between them. Germline assignment: CDR1 SGHRS and CDR2 YFSETQ. Written as DNA, the CDR3 is TGCGCCACCTCCCCAACGGTCGCGAAAGATACGCAGTATTTT. Protein: CATSPTVAKDTQYF.

This clonotype was found many times. The chain uses TRBV20-1 and TRBJ1-2; D is unresolved. The CDR3 runs 12 residues. CDR1 DFQATT and CDR2 SNEGSKA come from the germline V gene (reference sequence). The V and J ends lost 3 bases and 5 bases respectively, with 10 bases between them. CDR3 coding DNA: TGCAGTGCTAGCAACAGCCTATATGGCTACACCTTC. Protein product: CSASNSLYGYTF.

This clonotype was recorded at least ten times. This chain connects TRBV27 to TRBJ1-2; 7 bases are a match to TRBD1. The CDR3 is 12 residues long. The V segment lost 5 bases and the J segment 14 bases; nucleotides outside the gene matches: 11. Germline V CDR1 and CDR2: MNHEY, SMNVEV (reference sequence). The CDR3 region is CASSPRGTAFTF. The CDR3 DNA reads TGTGCCAGCAGTCCAAGAGGGACAGCCTTTACCTTC.

V usage is TRBV28 and J usage is TRBJ2-1; possible D gene TRBD1, 6 bases. Germline V gene data show CDR1 as MDHEN and CDR2 as SYDVKM. V lost 4 bases and J lost 2, with 12 bases in between. This CDR3 has 15 residues. The CDR3 is CASSYPGVPYNEQFF. The CDR3 coding sequence is TGTGCCAGCAGTTATCCAGGGGTCCCCTACAATGAGCAGTTCTTC.

This clonotype was picked up many times. The V call is TRBV5-1, the J call TRBJ2-1, with 8 bases aligning to TRBD2. CDR1 and CDR2 from the germline V gene are SGHRS and YFSETQ. The CDR3 length is 14 residues. V was pared by 3 bases and J by 7 bases, with 6 bases of the junction left unmatched. CDR3 bases: TGCGCCAGCAGCTGGGGACTAGATGGGAATGAGCAGTTCTTC. Residues: CASSWGLDGNEQFF.

This clonotype was observed a handful of times. J is TRBJ2-7 and V is TRBV5-6, with 9 bases matching TRBD1. Germline assignment: CDR1 SGHDT and CDR2 YYEEEE. The CDR3 loop spans 14 amino acids. The junction had 8 bases not matched to a gene; V was cut back by 4 bases and J by 6 bases. CDR3 nucleotide sequence: TGTGCCAGCAGCCGCGGGACAGGGAGTGGCGAGCAGTACTTC. Encoded protein: CASSRGTGSGEQYF.

This clonotype was seen more than once but under ten times. This chain uses TRBV18 with TRBJ2-1; the match to TRBD1 covers 7 bases. Germline V gene lookup returns CDR1 KGHSH and CDR2 LQKENI. V shed 3 bases and J 9 bases; nucleotides not matched to a gene: 8. The CDR3 sequence is 14 residues long. CDR3 residues: CASSPTTGDTEQFF. CDR3 DNA: TGTGCCAGCTCACCCACTACAGGGGATACTGAGCAGTTCTTC.

Regarding this clonotype: This may be a read error, as it is one base from a much larger clone. This chain joins TRBV20-1 and TRBJ2-1, with 13 bases fitting TRBD2. The CDR3 covers 16 residues. The ends lost 6 bases at V and 13 bases at J; junction bases unmatched: 18. CDR1 and CDR2 from the germline V gene are DFQATT and SNEGSKA (reference sequence). In nucleotides, the CDR3 is TGCAGTGCCCCCAAGCGGACTAGCGGGAGCCTTGTGAAACAGTTCTTC. This translates into CSAPKRTSGSLVKQFF.

This clonotype showed up many times. The chain recombines TRBV4-2 with TRBJ1-1; TRBD1 is a possible D gene (6 bases). Germline values: CDR1 LGHNA, CDR2 YNFKEQ. Trimming removed 4 bases from V and 1 base from J, with 13 bases in between. This CDR3 spans 15 amino acids. CDR3 sequence: CASSLGGTENTEAFF. CDR3 nucleotide sequence: TGTGCCAGCAGCCTAGGGGGGACGGAGAACACTGAAGCTTTCTTT.

This clonotype was detected many times. CDR3 protein: CASGVPAGNSYEQYF. CDR3 DNA: TGTGCCAGCGGGGTCCCGGCAGGGAATTCCTACGAGCAGTACTTC. The chain carries TRBV7-8 and TRBJ2-7; perhaps TRBD1 as D (5 bases). Trimming pared 8 bases from V and 1 base from J, leaving 18 bases between. CDR1 is SGHVS and CDR2 is FQNEAQ in the germline V gene. This CDR3 region has 15 residues.

The sample holds many counts of this clonotype. V and J are TRBV20-1 and TRBJ2-7; 7 bases are shared with TRBD2. The V gene end was trimmed by 2 bases and the J gene end by 1 base; junction bases not matched to a gene: 5. This CDR3 comprises 14 residues. CDR1 is DFQATT, CDR2 SNEGSKA, per germline (reference sequence). Here the CDR3 reads CSARRLADSYEQYF. The CDR3 coding sequence is TGCAGTGCTAGACGGCTAGCGGATTCCTACGAGCAGTACTTC.